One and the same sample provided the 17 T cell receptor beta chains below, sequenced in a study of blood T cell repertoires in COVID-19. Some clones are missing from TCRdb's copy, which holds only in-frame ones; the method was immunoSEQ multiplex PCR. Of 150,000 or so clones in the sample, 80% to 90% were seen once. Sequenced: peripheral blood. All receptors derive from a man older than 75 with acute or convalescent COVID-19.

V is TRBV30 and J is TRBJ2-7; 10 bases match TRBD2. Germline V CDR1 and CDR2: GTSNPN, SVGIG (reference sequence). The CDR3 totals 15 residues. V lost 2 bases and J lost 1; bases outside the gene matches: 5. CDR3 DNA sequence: TGTGCCTGGAGTCCCCGGACTAGCGGTTCCTACGAGCAGTACTTC. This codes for CAWSPRTSGSYEQYF.

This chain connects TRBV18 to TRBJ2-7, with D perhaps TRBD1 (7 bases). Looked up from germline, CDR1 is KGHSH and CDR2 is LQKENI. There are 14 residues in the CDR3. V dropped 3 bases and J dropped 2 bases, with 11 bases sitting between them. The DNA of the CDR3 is TGTGCCAGCTCACCGGGGGGACAGACCTACGAGCAGTACTTC. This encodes CASSPGGQTYEQYF.

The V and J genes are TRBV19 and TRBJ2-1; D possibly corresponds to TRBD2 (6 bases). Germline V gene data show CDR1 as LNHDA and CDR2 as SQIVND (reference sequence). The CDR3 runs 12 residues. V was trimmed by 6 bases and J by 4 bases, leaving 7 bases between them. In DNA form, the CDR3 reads TGTGCCAGTAGCCGGGAGTACAATGAGCAGTTCTTC. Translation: CASSREYNEQFF. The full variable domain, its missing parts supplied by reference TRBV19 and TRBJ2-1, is DGGITQSPKYLFRKEGQNVTLSCEQNLNHDAMYWYRQDPGQGLRLIYYSQIVNDFQKGDIAEGYSVSREKKESFPLTVTSAQKNPTAFYLCASSREYNEQFFGPGTRLTVL.

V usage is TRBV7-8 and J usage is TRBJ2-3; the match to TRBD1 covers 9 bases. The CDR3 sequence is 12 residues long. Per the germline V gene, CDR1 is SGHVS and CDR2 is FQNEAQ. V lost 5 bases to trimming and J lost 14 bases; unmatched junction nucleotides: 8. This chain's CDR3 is CASSPTGTGWYF. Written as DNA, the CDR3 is TGTGCCAGCAGCCCCACCGGGACAGGGTGGTATTTT.

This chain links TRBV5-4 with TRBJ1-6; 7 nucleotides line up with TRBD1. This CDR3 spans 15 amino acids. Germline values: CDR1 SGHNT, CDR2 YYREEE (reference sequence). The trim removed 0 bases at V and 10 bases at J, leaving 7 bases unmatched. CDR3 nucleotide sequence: TGTGCCAGCAGCTTGGCCGGGCAGGGGGGATCACCCCTCCACTTT. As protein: CASSLAGQGGSPLHF.

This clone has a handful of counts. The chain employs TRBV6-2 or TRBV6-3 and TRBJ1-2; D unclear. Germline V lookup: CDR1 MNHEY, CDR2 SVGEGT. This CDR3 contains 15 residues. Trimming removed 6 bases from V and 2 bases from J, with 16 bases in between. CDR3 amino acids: CASSFAGTPNYGYTF. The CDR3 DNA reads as TGTGCCAGCAGCTTCGCGGGAACACCCAACTATGGCTACACCTTC.

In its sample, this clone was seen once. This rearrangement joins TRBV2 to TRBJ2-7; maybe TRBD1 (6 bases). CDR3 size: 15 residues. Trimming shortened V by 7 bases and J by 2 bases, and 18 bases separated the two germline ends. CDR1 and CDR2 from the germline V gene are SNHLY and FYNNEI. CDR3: CASTRYREPTYEQYF. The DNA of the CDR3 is TGTGCCAGCACCAGATACAGGGAACCGACCTACGAGCAGTACTTC.

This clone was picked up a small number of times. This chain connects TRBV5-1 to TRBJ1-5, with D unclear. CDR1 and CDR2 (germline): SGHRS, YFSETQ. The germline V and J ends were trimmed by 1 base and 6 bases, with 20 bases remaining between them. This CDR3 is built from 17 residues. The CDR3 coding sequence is TGCGCCAGCAGCTTGCGTCAGATGAGGGTCTCGAGTCAGCCCCAGCATTTT. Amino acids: CASSLRQMRVSSQPQHF.

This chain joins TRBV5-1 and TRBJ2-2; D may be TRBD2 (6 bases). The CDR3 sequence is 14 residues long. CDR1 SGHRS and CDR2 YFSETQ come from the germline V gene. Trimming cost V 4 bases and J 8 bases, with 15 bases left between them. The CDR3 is CASSLGGERGELFF. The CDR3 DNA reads TGCGCCAGCAGCCTGGGAGGTGAAAGGGGGGAGCTGTTTTTT.

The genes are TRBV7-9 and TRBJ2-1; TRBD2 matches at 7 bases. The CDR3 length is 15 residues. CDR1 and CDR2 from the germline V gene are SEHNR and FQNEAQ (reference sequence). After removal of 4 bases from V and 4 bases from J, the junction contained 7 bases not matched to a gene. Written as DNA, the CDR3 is TGTGCCAGCAGCTCTAGCGGAAGAGATTACAATGAGCAGTTCTTC. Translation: CASSSSGRDYNEQFF.

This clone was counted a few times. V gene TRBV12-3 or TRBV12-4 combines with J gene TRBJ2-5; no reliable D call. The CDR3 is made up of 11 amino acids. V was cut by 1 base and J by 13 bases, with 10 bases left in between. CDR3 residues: CASSLGGLRYF. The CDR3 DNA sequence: TGTGCCAGCAGTTTAGGCGGCCTTCGGTACTTC.

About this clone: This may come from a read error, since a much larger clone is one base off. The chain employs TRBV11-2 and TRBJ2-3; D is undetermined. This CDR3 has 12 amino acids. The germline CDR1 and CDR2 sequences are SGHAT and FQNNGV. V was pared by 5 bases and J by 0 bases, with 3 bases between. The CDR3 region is CASSPSTDTQYF. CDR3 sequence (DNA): TGTGCCAGCAGCCCGAGCACAGATACGCAGTATTTT.

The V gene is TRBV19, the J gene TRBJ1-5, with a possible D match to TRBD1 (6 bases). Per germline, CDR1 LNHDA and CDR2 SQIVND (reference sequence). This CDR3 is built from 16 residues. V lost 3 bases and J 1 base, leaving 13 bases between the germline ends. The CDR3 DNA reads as TGTGCCAGTAGTATTTCGACAGGATTAAGCAATCAGCCCCAGCATTTT. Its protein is CASSISTGLSNQPQHF.

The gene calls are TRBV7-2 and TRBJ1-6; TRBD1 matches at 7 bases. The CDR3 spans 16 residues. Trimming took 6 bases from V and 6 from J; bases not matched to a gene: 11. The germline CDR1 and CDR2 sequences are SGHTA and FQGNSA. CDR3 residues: CASRGSGGLGNSPLHF. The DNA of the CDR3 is TGTGCCAGCAGAGGTTCAGGGGGACTTGGTAATTCACCCCTCCACTTT. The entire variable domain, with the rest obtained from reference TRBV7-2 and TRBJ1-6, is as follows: GAGVSQSPSNKVTEKGKDVELRCDPISGHTALYWYRQSLGQGLEFLIYFQGNSAPDKSGLPSDRFSAERTGGSVSTLTIQRTQQEDSAVYLCASRGSGGLGNSPLHFGNGTRLTVT.

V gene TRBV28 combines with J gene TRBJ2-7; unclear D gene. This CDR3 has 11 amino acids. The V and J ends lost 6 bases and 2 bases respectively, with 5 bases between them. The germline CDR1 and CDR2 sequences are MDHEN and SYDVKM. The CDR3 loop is CASSGTYEQYF. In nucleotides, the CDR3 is TGTGCCAGCAGCGGTACCTACGAGCAGTACTTC.

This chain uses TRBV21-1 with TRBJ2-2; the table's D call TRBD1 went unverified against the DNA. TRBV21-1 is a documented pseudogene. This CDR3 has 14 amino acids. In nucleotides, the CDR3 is TGTGCCAGCAGCTGCCCGGACATCCCCCGGGAGCTGTTTTTT. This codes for CASSCPDIPRELFF.

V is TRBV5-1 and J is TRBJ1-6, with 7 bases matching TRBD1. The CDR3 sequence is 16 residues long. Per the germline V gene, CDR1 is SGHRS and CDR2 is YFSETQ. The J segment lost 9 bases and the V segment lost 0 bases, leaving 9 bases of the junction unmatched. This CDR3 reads CASSLGRDAGGSPLHF. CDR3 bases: TGCGCCAGCAGCTTGGGGAGGGACGCAGGGGGTTCACCCCTCCACTTT.